This T cell receptor beta chain was sequenced in a study of OX40 agonist ivuxolimab in advanced cancers. General study results and limits: With doses of 0.1 to 3.0 mg/kg, CD4+ and CD8+ blood T cells had undergone clonal expansion by week 6.

Concerning this clone: Its matching antigen is unknown.

The length of the CDR3 is 13 residues. The V and J ends lost 7 bases and 5 bases, in that order; junction bases with no gene match: 3. CDR1 is SNHLY and CDR2 is FYNNEI in the germline V gene. TCRdb's table, derived via immunoSEQ multiplex PCR, lists solely in-frame clones and lacks some. The top ten hold 2% to 2.5% of the sample, which has tens of thousands of clones, approximately 80% seen once. The sample here was CD4+ or CD8+ T cells sorted from blood, taken in a trial of the OX40 agonist ivuxolimab. The TCR comes from an adult with an advanced solid tumor such as melanoma, head and neck, liver or kidney cancer. V gene TRBV2 combines with J gene TRBJ2-5; 11 nucleotides agree with TRBD2. CDR3 sequence reads: CASKGTSGETQYF. The CDR3 nucleotides are TGTGCCAGCAAGGGGACTAGCGGCGAGACCCAGTACTTC.